Following are 12 T cell receptor beta chains from one sample sequenced in a study of shared clonotypes between healthy human individuals. Sequencing used immunoSEQ multiplex PCR; TCRdb keeps in-frame clones, though not all of them. The table records some 2,100,000 clones, just over 90% of them present only once. Terminally differentiated effector memory CD45RA+ cells were left out of the naive CD8 fraction, which was CD45RO-negative and positively selected for CCR7. The specimen sequenced was naive CD8+ T cells from PBMCs. Every receptor here comes from a man in his late teens or twenties in good health. Some clones in this sample may be carry-over from other donors' samples.

On this clone itself: At one boundary the junction diverges from the germline segment, which might be a read error. The chain joins TRBV28 to TRBJ2-1, with D hard to call. Germline V gene sequence: CDR1 MDHEN, CDR2 SYDVKM. The CDR3 runs to 13 residues. The CDR3 loop reads CASSFVRYHEQFF. CDR3 sequence (DNA): TGTGCCAGTAGTTTCGTGAGGTATCATGAGCAGTTCTTC.

This clone was counted a single time. The V call is TRBV5-6, the J call TRBJ2-3; D is unclear. V lost 2 bases and J lost 2, with 12 bases in between. The CDR3 has 15 residues. CDR1 and CDR2 (germline): SGHDT, YYEEEE. CDR3 loop: CASSFPGGYTDTQYF. The DNA of the CDR3 is TGTGCCAGCAGCTTTCCAGGCGGATACACAGATACGCAGTATTTT.

The chain has TRBV19 and TRBJ1-1; D call uncertain. The ends were cut back, 3 bases at V and 7 bases at J, with 12 bases in the middle. CDR3 length: 13 amino acids. Per the germline V gene, CDR1 is LNHDA and CDR2 is SQIVND (reference sequence). In nucleotides, the CDR3 is TGTGCCAGTAGTATTGGTCGGGTTAATGAAGCTTTCTTT. Protein sequence: CASSIGRVNEAFF.

This clone came up once. The genes are TRBV7-9 and TRBJ2-1; the match to TRBD1 covers 11 bases. The germline V gene has CDR1 SEHNR and CDR2 FQNEAQ (reference sequence). There are 15 residues in the CDR3. J lost 4 bases, V lost 4 bases, and 3 bases had no gene match. CDR3 DNA: TGTGCCAGCAGCTGGGGACAGGGGGGGTACAATGAGCAGTTCTTC. Translating it yields CASSWGQGGYNEQFF.

This clone appeared a single time. The J gene is TRBJ1-2, the V gene TRBV27; D is possibly TRBD1 (6 bases). Trimming took 2 bases from V and 5 from J, leaving 18 bases between them. Germline-derived CDR1 and CDR2 are MNHEY and SMNVEV (reference sequence). This CDR3 has 16 residues. This CDR3 is CASSLSKGGGRYGYTF. As DNA, the CDR3 is TGTGCCAGCAGTTTAAGTAAAGGGGGGGGACGGTATGGCTACACCTTC.

The chain recombines TRBV6-4 with TRBJ2-1; TRBD2 agrees at 7 bases. The CDR3 has 15 amino acids. Germline V gives CDR1 MRHNA, CDR2 SNTAGT. V gave up 6 bases and J gave up 1 base; unmatched junction bases: 6. CDR3 region: CASSFSGESYNEQFF. CDR3 DNA sequence: TGTGCCAGCAGCTTCAGCGGGGAGTCCTACAATGAGCAGTTCTTC.

The genes are TRBV30 and TRBJ2-2; D could derive from TRBD1 or TRBD2 (5 bases each). Germline CDR1 and CDR2: GTSNPN and SVGIG (reference sequence). V gave up 4 bases and J gave up 0 bases, with 9 bases separating them. The CDR3 totals 14 residues. The chain's CDR3 is CAWTMGPNTGELFF. Written as DNA, the CDR3 is TGTGCCTGGACGATGGGACCGAACACCGGGGAGCTGTTTTTT. The whole variable domain, filled in from reference TRBV30 and TRBJ2-2, reads SQTIHQWPATLVQPVGSPLSLECTVEGTSNPNLYWYRQAAGRGLQLLFYSVGIGQISSEVPQNLSASRPQDRQFILSSKKLLLSDSGFYLCAWTMGPNTGELFFGEGSRLTVL.

The V gene is TRBV5-1, the J gene TRBJ2-2; a possible D gene is TRBD2 (6 bases). Trimming left V 5 bases short and J 0 bases short, with 14 bases between. The CDR3 is 16 amino acids. Germline CDR1 and CDR2: SGHRS and YFSETQ. The CDR3 coding sequence is TGCGCCAGCAGTGGGCCGGGAGCATCGAACACCGGGGAGCTGTTTTTT. Protein sequence: CASSGPGASNTGELFF.

The chain links TRBV4-3 to TRBJ1-4; D is uncertain. The ends were cut back, 1 base at V and 5 bases at J, with 11 bases in the middle. Germline CDR1 and CDR2: LGHNA and YSLEER. CDR3 size: 15 residues. The CDR3 coding sequence is TGCGCCAGCAGCCAAGTTCTAACAGCAAATGAAAAACTGTTTTTT. Amino acids: CASSQVLTANEKLFF.

The gene calls are TRBV29-1 and TRBJ2-7; D is tentatively TRBD1 or TRBD2 (6 bases each). The length of the CDR3 is 13 residues. The germline gives CDR1 SQVTM, CDR2 ANQGSEA. V was cut by 1 base and J by 4 bases, with 11 bases left in between. The CDR3 nucleotides read TGCAGCGTTGAAGGGCAGGGGAGGTACGAGCAGTACTTC. This encodes CSVEGQGRYEQYF.

This rearrangement joins TRBV19 to TRBJ2-5; 7 bases match TRBD1. This CDR3 has 13 amino acids. V was pared by 5 bases and J by 1 base, with 1 base of the junction left unmatched. Germline CDR1 and CDR2: LNHDA and SQIVND (reference sequence). CDR3 in DNA: TGTGCCAGTAGTGACAGGGTCCAAGAGACCCAGTACTTC. Translation: CASSDRVQETQYF.

The V gene is TRBV25-1, the J gene TRBJ2-7; D not certain. Trimming removed 7 bases from V and 1 base from J, with 5 bases in between. Germline lookup yields CDR1 MGHDK and CDR2 SYGVNS. This CDR3 region has 11 residues. The CDR3 protein is CASTHSYEQYF. The DNA for the CDR3 is TGTGCCAGCACCCATTCCTACGAGCAGTACTTC.